This is a list of T cell receptor beta chains from one sample in a study of T cell changes during pregnancy in multiple sclerosis. The repertoire was sequenced with immunoSEQ multiplex PCR; TCRdb's copy has only in-frame clones and lacks some. The top ten clones hold about 8% of a sample with approximately 20,000 clones, roughly nine tenths of them seen once. The specimen was CD8+ T cells from peripheral blood mononuclear cells, collected in the second trimester of pregnancy. These receptor sequences come from a female donor in good health, enrolled as a control in a pregnancy study. CDR3s include the opening cysteine and the closing phenylalanine or tryptophan. The order of the fields is clone size, D gene, J gene, V gene, CDR3 DNA, CDR3 protein. D genes are given only for firm matches. Where a row states a size, it is once, few, many or the class of an expanded clone; other rows omit it.

abundance: .; d_gene: .; j_gene: TRBJ1-2; v_gene: TRBV27; CDR3nt: TGTGCCAGCAGCCCCGGGACATACACTAACTATGACTACACCTTC; CDR3aa: CASSPGTYTNYDYTF
abundance: .; d_gene: TRBD1; j_gene: TRBJ1-1; v_gene: TRBV5-6; CDR3nt: TGTGCCAGCAGCGGAGGGGGCGGGATGTTCACTGAAGCTTTCTTT; CDR3aa: CASSGGGGMFTEAFF
abundance: .; d_gene: .; j_gene: TRBJ2-1; v_gene: TRBV28; CDR3nt: TGTGCCAGCAGATTGTCTAGACCTTACTCCTACAATGAGCAGTTCTTC; CDR3aa: CASRLSRPYSYNEQFF
abundance: .; d_gene: .; j_gene: TRBJ1-5; v_gene: TRBV19; CDR3nt: TGTGCCAGTATGGGAGGCGGTCAGCCCCAGCATTTT; CDR3aa: CASMGGGQPQHF
abundance: .; d_gene: TRBD1; j_gene: TRBJ1-5; v_gene: TRBV19; CDR3nt: TGTGCCAGTAGCCAAATCACAGGGGGCAATCAGCCCCAGCATTTT; CDR3aa: CASSQITGGNQPQHF
abundance: .; d_gene: .; j_gene: TRBJ1-6; v_gene: TRBV6-6; CDR3nt: TGTGCCAGCAGTTCCCATACAGTTGCCTCTTCACCCCTCCACTTT; CDR3aa: CASSSHTVASSPLHF
abundance: .; d_gene: TRBD2; j_gene: TRBJ2-2; v_gene: TRBV19; CDR3nt: TGTGCCAGTAGTATAGGGGCTAGCGGGGGGGCCGGAGCCGGGGAGCTGTTTTTT; CDR3aa: CASSIGASGGAGAGELFF
abundance: .; d_gene: .; j_gene: TRBJ2-2; v_gene: TRBV9; CDR3nt: TGTGCCAGCAGCGATGATGGGGGGATCCCCGGGGAGCTGTTTTTT; CDR3aa: CASSDDGGIPGELFF
abundance: .; d_gene: TRBD2; j_gene: TRBJ2-2; v_gene: TRBV4-2; CDR3nt: TGTGCCAGCAGCCAACACTTCCTGGGACTAGCGGGAGAAAACACCGGGGAGCTGTTTTTT; CDR3aa: CASSQHFLGLAGENTGELFF
abundance: .; d_gene: TRBD1; j_gene: TRBJ1-1; v_gene: TRBV6-5; CDR3nt: TGTGCCAGCAGTTACTCCTCCGGGACAGGGGGCACTGAAGCTTTCTTT; CDR3aa: CASSYSSGTGGTEAFF
abundance: .; d_gene: TRBD1; j_gene: TRBJ1-2; v_gene: TRBV7-9; CDR3nt: TGTGCCAGCAGCTGGCCCTCCGGGACAGGGTATGGCTACACCTTC; CDR3aa: CASSWPSGTGYGYTF
abundance: .; d_gene: TRBD1; j_gene: TRBJ2-7; v_gene: TRBV19; CDR3nt: TGTGCCAGTAGTGCTACAGGGGTTGAGCAGTACTTC; CDR3aa: CASSATGVEQYF
abundance: once; d_gene: TRBD1; j_gene: TRBJ1-2; v_gene: TRBV5-6; CDR3nt: TGTGCCAGCAGCTTGGGCGGGACAGGGTCTGGCGGCTACACCTTC; CDR3aa: CASSLGGTGSGGYTF
abundance: .; d_gene: TRBD1; j_gene: TRBJ2-7; v_gene: TRBV10-3; CDR3nt: TGTGCCATCAGTGAGTCCGGGACAGGGATATACGAGCAGTACTTC; CDR3aa: CAISESGTGIYEQYF
abundance: .; d_gene: .; j_gene: TRBJ1-4; v_gene: TRBV27; CDR3nt: TGTGCCAGCGGTAGGGGCCAGGCGGCTAAACTGTTTTTT; CDR3aa: CASGRGQAAKLFF
abundance: .; d_gene: TRBD1; j_gene: TRBJ1-2; v_gene: TRBV29-1; CDR3nt: TGCAGCGTTGAAGATCGAGTCGAAAAGTCCCGGGACAGGGGGTCGATCTATGGCTACACCTTC; CDR3aa: CSVEDRVEKSRDRGSIYGYTF
abundance: .; d_gene: TRBD1; j_gene: TRBJ1-1; v_gene: TRBV19; CDR3nt: TGTGCCAGTAGTTGGACAGGGGGCAACACTGAAGCTTTCTTT; CDR3aa: CASSWTGGNTEAFF
abundance: .; d_gene: TRBD1; j_gene: TRBJ2-7; v_gene: TRBV5-5; CDR3nt: TGTGCCAGCAGCTTGGGCTCCACAGGGGCCTCCTACGAGCAGTACTTC; CDR3aa: CASSLGSTGASYEQYF
abundance: .; d_gene: .; j_gene: TRBJ2-3; v_gene: TRBV4-2; CDR3nt: TGTGCCAGCAGCCAACCAAGCACAGATACGCAGTATTTT; CDR3aa: CASSQPSTDTQYF
abundance: few; d_gene: TRBD2; j_gene: TRBJ2-1; v_gene: TRBV27; CDR3nt: TGTGCCACCCTAGCGGGGGAAAATGAGCAGTTCTTC; CDR3aa: CATLAGENEQFF
abundance: .; d_gene: .; j_gene: TRBJ2-3; v_gene: TRBV7-6; CDR3nt: TGTGCCAGCAGCCCGAGGAAGGTCCCGACAGATACGCAGTATTTT; CDR3aa: CASSPRKVPTDTQYF
abundance: .; d_gene: .; j_gene: TRBJ2-3; v_gene: TRBV9; CDR3nt: TGTGCCAGCAGCGTAGACCCCAGCGGAGATACGCAGTATTTT; CDR3aa: CASSVDPSGDTQYF